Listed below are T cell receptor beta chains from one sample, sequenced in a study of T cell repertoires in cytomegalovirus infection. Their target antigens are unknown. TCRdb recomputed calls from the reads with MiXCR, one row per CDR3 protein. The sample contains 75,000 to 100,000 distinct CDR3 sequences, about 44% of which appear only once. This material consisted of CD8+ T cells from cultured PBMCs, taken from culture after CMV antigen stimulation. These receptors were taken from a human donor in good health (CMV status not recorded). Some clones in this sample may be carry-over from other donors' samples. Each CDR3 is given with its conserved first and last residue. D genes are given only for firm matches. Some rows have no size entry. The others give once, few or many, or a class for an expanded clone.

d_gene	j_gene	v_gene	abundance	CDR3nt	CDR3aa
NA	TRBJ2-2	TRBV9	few	TGTGCCAGCAGCGTAGTAGCGATTGGACAGGGGGAGCTGTTTTTT	CASSVVAIGQGELFF
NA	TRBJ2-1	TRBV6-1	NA	TGTGCCAGCAGTGACCGGTCGGGGGAAGCGCCTAATGAGCAGTTCTTC	CASSDRSGEAPNEQFF
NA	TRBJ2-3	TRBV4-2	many	TGTGCCAGCAGCCAATATGCGGGGGCCGCGGATACGCAGTATTTT	CASSQYAGAADTQYF
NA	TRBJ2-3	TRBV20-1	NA	TGCAGTGCTACCTACCTTACCTCGAGGGCGGATACGCAGTATTTT	CSATYLTSRADTQYF
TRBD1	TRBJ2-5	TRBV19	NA	TGTGCCAGTAGTATCGGGGCAGGGGGTCGGGAGACCCAGTACTTC	CASSIGAGGRETQYF
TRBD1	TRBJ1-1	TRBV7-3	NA	TGTGCCAGCAGCTTAAGGAGACAGGGGCCACCAAACACTGAAGCTTTCTTT	CASSLRRQGPPNTEAFF
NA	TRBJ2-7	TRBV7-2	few	TGTGCCAGCAGCGCGCCCTCCTACGAGCAGTACTTC	CASSAPSYEQYF
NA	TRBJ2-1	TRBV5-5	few	TGTGCCAGCAGCTTGGCTAGACTAGGCTGGGACAATGAGCAGTTCTTC	CASSLARLGWDNEQFF
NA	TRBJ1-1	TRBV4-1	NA	TGCGCCAGCAGCCAAGAAAGCGGGGCCTTGAACACTGAAGCTTTCTTT	CASSQESGALNTEAFF
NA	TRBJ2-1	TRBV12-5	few	TGTGCTAGTGGTTTCGGCGGATCTGGGAATGAGCAGTTCTTC	CASGFGGSGNEQFF
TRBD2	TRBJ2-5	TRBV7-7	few	TGTGCTAGCAGCTCTCGACTAGCGGGAGTTATGGAGACCCAGTACTTC	CASSSRLAGVMETQYF
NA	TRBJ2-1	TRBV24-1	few	TGTGCCACCAGTGATTCCGAACTAGGGACTGAGCAGTTCTTC	CATSDSELGTEQFF
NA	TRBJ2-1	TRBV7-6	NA	TGTGCCAGCAGCTTAGGCGGCGAAACGCAGTTCTTC	CASSLGGETQFF
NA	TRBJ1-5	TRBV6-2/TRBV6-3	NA	TGTGCCAGCAGTTACTCAGTTTTGATAGACCAGAGGGAGCATTTT	CASSYSVLIDQREHF
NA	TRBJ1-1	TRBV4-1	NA	TGCGCCAGCAGCCTAGGTGGCACAGGGAACACTGAAGCTTTCTTT	CASSLGGTGNTEAFF
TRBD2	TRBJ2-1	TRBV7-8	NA	TGTGCCAGCAGCTTAGTGGCTAGCGGGGGGGTTTACAATGAGCAGTTCTTC	CASSLVASGGVYNEQFF
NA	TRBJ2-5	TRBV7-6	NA	TGTGCCAGCAGTCGACGCGGGGGCCGCGAGACCCAGTACTTC	CASSRRGGRETQYF
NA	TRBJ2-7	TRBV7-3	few	TGTGCCAGCAGTACTCCCCCAGAGTACGAGCAGTACTTC	CASSTPPEYEQYF
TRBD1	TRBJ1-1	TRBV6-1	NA	TGTGCCAGCAGTGACCATGCTCTGGACAGGGAAGCTTTCTTT	CASSDHALDREAFF
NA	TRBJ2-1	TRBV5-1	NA	TGCGCCAGCGGATTCTCGGCGGGGCACAATGAGCAGTTCTTC	CASGFSAGHNEQFF
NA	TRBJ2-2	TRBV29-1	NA	TGCAGCGTTGAGGATGGGCTAGACGGGGAGCTGTTTTTT	CSVEDGLDGELFF
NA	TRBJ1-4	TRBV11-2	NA	TGTGCCAGCAGCTTATGGGGGCGTGCGGGTAATGAAAAACTGTTTTTT	CASSLWGRAGNEKLFF
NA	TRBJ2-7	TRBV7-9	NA	TGTGCCAGCAGCTTAAGGGGACTTCCAGAGTACTTC	CASSLRGLPEYF
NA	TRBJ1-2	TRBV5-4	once	TGTGCCAGCAGCTCCCCGAAGGGAGCTTACTATGGCTACACCTTC	CASSSPKGAYYGYTF
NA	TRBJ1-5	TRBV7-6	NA	TGTGCCAGCAGCTCTTCGGGAGGGGGGAACAATCAGCCCCAGCATTTT	CASSSSGGGNNQPQHF
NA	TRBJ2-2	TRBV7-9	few	TGTGCCAGCGCCCCTAGGGAGGGGGCCGAAACCGGGGAGCTGTTTTTT	CASAPREGAETGELFF
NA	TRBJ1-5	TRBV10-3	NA	TGTGCCATCAGGGGGAAGGTCGGGGAAGCCCTGCTTAGTCAGCCCCAGCATTTT	CAIRGKVGEALLSQPQHF
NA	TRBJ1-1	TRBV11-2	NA	TGTGCCAGCAGCCCGAGGTTGAACACTGAAGCTTTCTTT	CASSPRLNTEAFF
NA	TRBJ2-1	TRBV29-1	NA	TGCAGCGTTCGGTCCTACAATGAGCAGTTCTTC	CSVRSYNEQFF
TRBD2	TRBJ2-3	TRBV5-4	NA	TGTGCCAGCCAAGCGGGGATCACAGATACGCAGTATTTT	CASQAGITDTQYF
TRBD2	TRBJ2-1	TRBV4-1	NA	TGTGCCAGCAGCCAGGCACCCCCGGGACTAGCGACAACTAACAATGAGCAGTTCTTC	CASSQAPPGLATTNNEQFF
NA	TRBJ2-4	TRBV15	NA	TGTGCCACCAGCAGAGCCCTAGCCAAAAACATTCAGTACTTC	CATSRALAKNIQYF
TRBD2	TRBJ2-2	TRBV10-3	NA	TGTGCCATCAGTGAAGCGGGGGGTGAAGGTACCGGGGAGCTGTTTTTT	CAISEAGGEGTGELFF
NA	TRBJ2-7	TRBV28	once	TGTGCCAGCAGTGCCCCCCGCGCCGCTGGGAACGAGCAGTACTTC	CASSAPRAAGNEQYF
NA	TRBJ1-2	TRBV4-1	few	TGCGCCAGCAGCCAAGAAGACTCCGCGACCTTC	CASSQEDSATF